Below, 7 T cell receptor beta chains from the same sample are listed, as sequenced in a study of a mutant IDH1 vaccine in newly diagnosed glioma. The antigens for these receptors are not known. Stated time point: week 5, during vaccination. Vaccinated patients received 300 ug of mutant IDH1 20-mer peptide per dose, with topical imiquimod. Here immunoSEQ multiplex PCR was the method, and the copy in TCRdb shows in-frame clones only, minus some. In the table there are some 60,000 clones, 85% to 90% of which are singletons. Sequencing used PBMCs, obtained from a glioma patient whose treatment included an IDH1 peptide vaccine. The origin of the receptors is a middle-aged woman with glioma.

The chain has TRBV13 and TRBJ2-1; the match to TRBD2 covers 7 bases. J lost 0 bases, V lost 5 bases, and 10 bases had no gene match. Germline loops: CDR1 PRHDT, CDR2 FYEKMQ (reference sequence). The CDR3 contains 17 residues. Written as DNA, the CDR3 is TGTGCCAGCAGCCCCAAGCGGGGCAGTTACTCCTACAATGAGCAGTTCTTC. This encodes CASSPKRGSYSYNEQFF.

The chain has TRBV29-1 and TRBJ2-1; D is perhaps TRBD1 (5 bases). CDR1 and CDR2 (germline): SQVTM, ANQGSEA. Trimming shortened V by 3 bases and J by 6 bases, and 9 bases separated the two germline ends. CDR3 length: 12 amino acids. The CDR3 region has the DNA TGCAGCGTTGAGGCCCAGGGCAATGAGCAGTTCTTC. It is translated as CSVEAQGNEQFF.

J is TRBJ1-2 and V is TRBV5-1; D is unresolved. Germline CDR1 and CDR2: SGHRS and YFSETQ. V lost 2 bases and J 5 bases, leaving 10 bases between the germline ends. There are 13 residues in the CDR3. The CDR3 DNA reads TGCGCCAGCAGCTTAACGCAGCGATATGGCTACACCTTC. Translation: CASSLTQRYGYTF.

This sequence joins TRBV14 and TRBJ2-7; D possibly uses TRBD1 or TRBD2 (6 bases each). Per germline, CDR1 SGHDN and CDR2 FVKESK. The CDR3 consists of 13 residues. The V gene lost 0 bases and the J gene lost 6 bases, with 9 bases spanning the gap. In DNA, the CDR3 is TGTGCCAGCAGCCAAGATCGGGGGCTCGAGCAGTACTTC. Residues: CASSQDRGLEQYF.

The V and J genes are TRBV10-3 and TRBJ2-1; TRBD1 matches 10 bases. Trimming at V came to 0 bases and at J to 7 bases, leaving 9 bases not matched to a gene. Germline V gives CDR1 ENHRY, CDR2 SYGVKD. This CDR3 region has 17 residues. The CDR3 coding sequence is TGTGCCATCAGTGAGTCTGCGTTGGGACAGGGGTCAAATGAGCAGTTCTTC. It translates to CAISESALGQGSNEQFF.

The CDR3 DNA sequence: TGTGCCAGCAGCTTATTCACACCCGCTATCAGCTCTGGAAACACCATATATTTT. This sequence encodes CASSLFTPAISSGNTIYF. The rearrangement joins TRBV7-2 to TRBJ1-3; D gene ambiguous. The CDR3 has 18 amino acids. Trimming removed 2 bases from V and 0 bases from J, with 17 bases in between. Germline V gives CDR1 SGHTA, CDR2 FQGNSA.

DNA of the CDR3: TGTGCCAGCAGTTTACGGGACACAGATACGCAGTATTTT. This encodes CASSLRDTDTQYF. This chain joins TRBV27 and TRBJ2-3; D may be TRBD2 (5 bases). This CDR3 is built from 13 residues. The ends were cut back, 2 bases at V and 2 bases at J, with 5 bases in the middle. Per the germline V gene, CDR1 is MNHEY and CDR2 is SMNVEV (reference sequence).